One and the same sample provided the 20 T cell receptor beta chains below, sequenced in a study of a mutant IDH1 vaccine in newly diagnosed glioma. The time point was: baseline, week 1 (first vaccination visit). Stated treatment: pre-vaccination baseline after standard-of-care therapy. TCRdb keeps only in-frame clones here, not all; method: immunoSEQ multiplex PCR. The table has 50,000 to 65,000 clones, about 82% seen once. The source material was PBMCs, sampled from a glioma patient treated with radiotherapy, temozolomide or both. These receptors were taken from a man aged 18 to 35 with glioma.

V is TRBV30 and J is TRBJ2-7; 16 positions agree with TRBD2. V shed 8 bases, J shed 4 bases, and the junction held 14 bases outside the gene matches. Germline V gene lookup returns CDR1 GTSNPN and CDR2 SVGIG (reference sequence). There are 17 residues in the CDR3. The CDR3: CAGGPGTSGGVGYEQYF. CDR3 DNA sequence: TGTGCCGGAGGCCCCGGGACTAGCGGGGGGGTTGGTTACGAGCAGTACTTC.

The chain uses TRBV5-8 and TRBJ1-1, with D perhaps TRBD1 (5 bases). CDR1 and CDR2 (germline): SGHTS, YDEGEE. The V gene lost 2 bases and the J gene lost 10 bases, with 12 bases spanning the gap. This CDR3 comprises 12 residues. The CDR3 coding sequence is TGTGCCAGCAGCTTAGGGGTCCGGGGAGCTTTCTTT. Its protein is CASSLGVRGAFF.

The rearrangement uses TRBV7-9 and TRBJ1-6; perhaps TRBD1 as D (5 bases). Germline V gives CDR1 SEHNR, CDR2 FQNEAQ (reference sequence). This CDR3 contains 15 residues. V was cut by 1 base and J by 9 bases, with 13 bases left in between. The CDR3 DNA is TGTGCCAGCAGCTTAGTTTCGGGACGAGTTTCACCCCTCCACTTT. This codes for CASSLVSGRVSPLHF. The full variable domain, its missing parts supplied by reference TRBV7-9 and TRBJ1-6, is DTGVSQNPRHKITKRGQNVTFRCDPISEHNRLYWYRQTLGQGPEFLTYFQNEAQLEKSRLLSDRFSAERPKGSFSTLEIQRTEQGDSAMYLCASSLVSGRVSPLHFGNGTRLTVT.

This clone was seen more than once but under ten times. This chain connects TRBV30 to TRBJ1-1, with no clear D. CDR1 and CDR2 (germline): GTSNPN, SVGIG (reference sequence). This CDR3 comprises 12 residues. Trimming removed 4 bases from V and 0 bases from J, with 6 bases in between. Here the CDR3 DNA reads TGTGCCTGGAATGGGATGAACACTGAAGCTTTCTTT. Its protein product is CAWNGMNTEAFF. Combining the CDR3 with reference TRBV30 and TRBJ1-1 gives the whole variable domain SQTIHQWPATLVQPVGSPLSLECTVEGTSNPNLYWYRQAAGRGLQLLFYSVGIGQISSEVPQNLSASRPQDRQFILSSKKLLLSDSGFYLCAWNGMNTEAFFGQGTRLTVV.

The chain uses TRBV2 and TRBJ1-4; 7 bases match TRBD1. Germline CDR1 reads SNHLY; CDR2 reads FYNNEI. J gave up 2 bases and V 6 bases, and 6 bases lay outside the gene matches. This CDR3 region has 15 residues. The CDR3 DNA follows: TGTGCCAGCAGGGCAACAGGGGCGACTAATGAAAAACTGTTTTTT. This sequence encodes CASRATGATNEKLFF.

This chain connects TRBV4-3 to TRBJ1-3, with 8 bases matching TRBD1. This CDR3 has 15 amino acids. Germline lookup yields CDR1 LGHNA and CDR2 YSLEER. V lost 4 bases, J lost 4 bases, and 6 bases stayed unmatched. CDR3 region: CASSPPDREGNTIYF. CDR3 sequence (DNA): TGCGCCAGCAGCCCCCCGGACAGGGAGGGAAACACCATATATTTT.

The gene calls are TRBV4-1 and TRBJ1-1, with 7 bases lining up with TRBD1. The junction had 10 bases not matched to a gene; V was cut back by 5 bases and J by 7 bases. The CDR3 is 14 amino acids. Germline values: CDR1 MGHRA, CDR2 YSYEKL. CDR3 amino acids: CASSSPTGRVEAFF. The CDR3 region has the DNA TGCGCCAGCAGCTCTCCGACAGGGAGGGTTGAAGCTTTCTTT.

This sequence joins TRBV5-1 and TRBJ1-1; maybe TRBD1 (6 bases). This CDR3 is 13 amino acids long. Germline CDR1 and CDR2: SGHRS and YFSETQ. The V and J ends lost 4 bases and 4 bases respectively, with 11 bases between them. CDR3 region: CASSPKTGTEAFF. DNA for the CDR3: TGCGCCAGCAGCCCAAAGACAGGCACTGAAGCTTTCTTT. Combining the CDR3 with reference TRBV5-1 and TRBJ1-1 gives the whole variable domain KAGVTQTPRYLIKTRGQQVTLSCSPISGHRSVSWYQQTPGQGLQFLFEYFSETQRNKGNFPGRFSGRQFSNSRSEMNVSTLELGDSALYLCASSPKTGTEAFFGQGTRLTVV.

The CDR3 nucleotides are TGCAGTGCTAGAGTCCGCACTGAAGCTTTCTTT. It specifies CSARVRTEAFF. The V and J genes are TRBV20-1 and TRBJ1-1; no definite D call. Germline CDR1 DFQATT, CDR2 SNEGSKA (reference sequence). The V end was cut by 1 base, the J end by 4 bases, with 4 bases between. This CDR3 is built from 11 residues.

The chain uses TRBV27 and TRBJ2-2; maybe TRBD2 (7 bases). The CDR3 covers 14 residues. Per germline, CDR1 MNHEY and CDR2 SMNVEV (reference sequence). Between the trimmed V and J ends, which lost 2 bases and 9 bases, there was a span of 13 bases. CDR3 nucleotides: TGTGCCAGCAGTTTAAGGGGGGGCTTCTGGGAGCTGTTTTTT. This codes for CASSLRGGFWELFF.

This chain joins TRBV19 and TRBJ1-1; D is undetermined. The CDR3 runs to 13 residues. The germline V and J ends were trimmed by 3 bases and 3 bases, with 8 bases remaining between them. Per the germline V gene, CDR1 is LNHDA and CDR2 is SQIVND (reference sequence). The CDR3 spells CASSIDLYTEAFF. Here the CDR3 DNA reads TGTGCCAGTAGTATCGACCTATACACTGAAGCTTTCTTT.

The J gene is TRBJ1-1, the V gene TRBV6-5; 7 bases align to TRBD1. V dropped 4 bases and J dropped 5; count of bases not matched to a gene: 7. Per the germline V gene, CDR1 is MNHEY and CDR2 is SVGAGI. This CDR3 region has 14 residues. The CDR3 DNA follows: TGTGCCAGCAGTTTCTTGACAGGGCCAACTGAAGCTTTCTTT. The encoded protein is CASSFLTGPTEAFF.

This clone was seen a few times. This chain uses TRBV15 with TRBJ1-1, with D unclear. The CDR3 has 14 residues. Looked up from germline, CDR1 is LNHNV and CDR2 is YYDKDF (reference sequence). V lost 6 bases and J lost 4, with 15 bases in between. The DNA of the CDR3 is TGTGCCACCAGGAAGAGGGTTCGGGGCACTGAAGCTTTCTTT. This sequence encodes CATRKRVRGTEAFF.

As to this clone: The germline gene is not matched at one end of the junction; a read error may be the cause. This chain joins TRBV18 and TRBJ1-2; D is unresolved. CDR1 KGHSH and CDR2 LQKENI come from the germline V gene. The CDR3 extends over 14 amino acids. Written as DNA, the CDR3 is TGTGCCAGCTCCCCACCCGGTGCAGCCTATGGCTACACCTTC. This encodes CASSPPGAAYGYTF.

Regarding this clone: This same CDR3 is encoded by further DNA sequences in the sample. This chain joins TRBV18 and TRBJ1-1; tentatively, D is TRBD1 (5 bases). The CDR3 length is 13 residues. From germline, CDR1 is KGHSH and CDR2 LQKENI. V lost 3 bases to trimming and J lost 1 base, with 6 bases between them. CDR3 loop: CASSPGGNTEAFF. The CDR3 nucleotides read TGTGCCAGCTCACCCGGGGGGAACACTGAAGCTTTCTTT.

The chain uses TRBV14 and TRBJ2-2; TRBD1 agrees at 8 bases. V was clipped by 5 bases and J by 3 bases; unmatched bases: 14. Germline V gene sequence: CDR1 SGHDN, CDR2 FVKESK. This CDR3 is built from 18 residues. CDR3 DNA: TGTGCCAGCAGCAAAAGAGGACTGGACAGGGAATACACCGGGGAGCTGTTTTTT. It encodes CASSKRGLDREYTGELFF.

This clone has a single count. The gene calls are TRBV2 and TRBJ2-5; 7 bases map to TRBD1. The V gene's germline CDR1 is SNHLY and CDR2 FYNNEI. This CDR3 is built from 13 residues. V lost 5 bases, J lost 3 bases, and 3 bases stayed unmatched. The CDR3 loop reads CASSLDREETQYF. In nucleotides, the CDR3 is TGTGCCAGCAGTCTCGACAGGGAAGAGACCCAGTACTTC.

This clone came up a few times. The rearrangement links TRBV11-1 to TRBJ2-2; D uncertain. Germline V gene sequence: CDR1 SGHAT, CDR2 FQDESV (reference sequence). V shed 2 bases and J shed 8 bases, with 9 bases lying between them. The CDR3 is made up of 13 amino acids. The CDR3 sequence is CASSLPRRGELFF. The CDR3 region has the DNA TGTGCCAGCAGCTTACCCCGTAGGGGGGAGCTGTTTTTT.

The chain links TRBV6-6 to TRBJ1-1, with D maybe TRBD1 (6 bases). V was trimmed by 7 bases and J by 4 bases, leaving 22 bases between them. The CDR3 spans 16 residues. CDR1 and CDR2 (germline): MNHNY, SVGAGI (reference sequence). The chain's CDR3 is CASTEPRGRSSTEAFF. Written as DNA, the CDR3 is TGTGCCAGCACGGAACCCAGGGGCCGTAGTAGCACTGAAGCTTTCTTT.

The chain employs TRBV29-1 and TRBJ1-1; D uncertain. Trimming took 8 bases from V and 2 from J, leaving 9 bases between them. Looked up from germline, CDR1 is SQVTM and CDR2 is ANQGSEA. The CDR3 loop spans 11 amino acids. CDR3 coding DNA: TGCAGCTACCGATTTAACACTGAAGCTTTCTTT. Translating it yields CSYRFNTEAFF.